These T cell receptor beta chains were read from a single sample in a study of human T cells and chemical hapten exposure. A single record per CDR3 protein comes from TCRdb applying MiXCR to the RACE reads. The profile shows 210,000 or so distinct CDR3 sequences, more than 20% of them singletons. Material: whole blood, obtained in connection with sensitization to the hapten diphenylcyclopropenone (DPC). The receptors originated from a woman aged 40-49 years with alopecia areata. Some clones in this sample may be carry-over from other donors' samples. The CDR3 runs from the conserved cysteine through the conserved F or W. The order of the fields is clone size, V gene, J gene, D gene, CDR3 DNA, CDR3 protein. A D gene is named only where the DNA matches it firmly. Clone size is stated in some rows and not others, as once, few, many or a class when expanded.

clone size: NA
V gene: TRBV9
J gene: TRBJ2-7
D gene: NA
CDR3 DNA: TGTGCCAGCAGCGTAGAGGGAGGACCTTCCCACGAGCAGTACTTC
CDR3 protein: CASSVEGGPSHEQYF

clone size: few
V gene: TRBV20-1
J gene: TRBJ2-3
D gene: NA
CDR3 DNA: TGCAGTGCTAGGGGGGTCGTGGCGGGCCTCACAGATACGCAGTATTTT
CDR3 protein: CSARGVVAGLTDTQYF

clone size: few
V gene: TRBV29-1
J gene: TRBJ2-3
D gene: NA
CDR3 DNA: TGCAGCGGAGGCCTAAGCGGCCCCACAGATACGCAGTATTTT
CDR3 protein: CSGGLSGPTDTQYF

clone size: NA
V gene: TRBV11-3
J gene: TRBJ2-2
D gene: TRBD1
CDR3 DNA: TGTGCCAGCAGCCCCACCGGGACAGGCAACACCGGGGAGCTGTTTTTT
CDR3 protein: CASSPTGTGNTGELFF

clone size: few
V gene: TRBV7-2
J gene: TRBJ2-6
D gene: NA
CDR3 DNA: TGTGCCAGCAGCTTATCGTGGGACTCTGGGGCCAACGTCCTGACTTTC
CDR3 protein: CASSLSWDSGANVLTF

clone size: few
V gene: TRBV7-8
J gene: TRBJ2-5
D gene: NA
CDR3 DNA: TGTGCCAGCAGCCCGCAGTTTAGGTCCGGAGAGACCCAGTACTTC
CDR3 protein: CASSPQFRSGETQYF

clone size: many
V gene: TRBV7-2
J gene: TRBJ2-3
D gene: TRBD1
CDR3 DNA: TGTGCCAGCAGCTTAGCCCAGGGGGCAGATACGCAGTATTTT
CDR3 protein: CASSLAQGADTQYF

clone size: few
V gene: TRBV28
J gene: TRBJ2-1
D gene: NA
CDR3 DNA: TGTGCCAGCAGTGGTACCTTGCAAAGGGGTGAGCAGTTCTTC
CDR3 protein: CASSGTLQRGEQFF

clone size: few
V gene: TRBV4-1
J gene: TRBJ2-4
D gene: NA
CDR3 DNA: TGCGCCAGCAGCCAAGGTGAACGTTCAACCAAAAACATTCAGTACTTC
CDR3 protein: CASSQGERSTKNIQYF

clone size: many
V gene: TRBV7-2
J gene: TRBJ2-3
D gene: NA
CDR3 DNA: TGTGCCAGCAGCTTTTATTCAGATACGCAGTATTTT
CDR3 protein: CASSFYSDTQYF

clone size: NA
V gene: TRBV9
J gene: TRBJ1-4
D gene: TRBD1
CDR3 DNA: TGTGCCAGCAGCGCCGGGACAGGGGCACAACTGTTTTTT
CDR3 protein: CASSAGTGAQLFF

clone size: NA
V gene: TRBV20-1
J gene: TRBJ1-1
D gene: NA
CDR3 DNA: TGCAGTGCTAGTCTGGTAAACCAAGGGGCTGAAGCTTTCTTT
CDR3 protein: CSASLVNQGAEAFF

clone size: NA
V gene: TRBV20-1
J gene: TRBJ2-7
D gene: NA
CDR3 DNA: TGCAGTGCTAGGGAGGGGCCAACTGAGCAGTACTTC
CDR3 protein: CSAREGPTEQYF

clone size: few
V gene: TRBV20-1
J gene: TRBJ2-7
D gene: TRBD2
CDR3 DNA: TGCAGTGCTAGAGATGAAATAGAGCGGGGGTCCTACGAGCAGTACTTC
CDR3 protein: CSARDEIERGSYEQYF

clone size: NA
V gene: TRBV12-3/TRBV12-4
J gene: TRBJ2-1
D gene: NA
CDR3 DNA: TGTGCCAGCAGTAGTAGTTCCAATGAGCAGTTCTTC
CDR3 protein: CASSSSSNEQFF

clone size: NA
V gene: TRBV6-2/TRBV6-3
J gene: TRBJ2-7
D gene: NA
CDR3 DNA: TGTGCCAGCAGATACCCGGGGGACGAGCAGTACTTC
CDR3 protein: CASRYPGDEQYF

clone size: NA
V gene: TRBV9
J gene: TRBJ2-7
D gene: NA
CDR3 DNA: TGTGCCAGCAGCTTCTCCCAAAGCTCCTACGAGCAGTACTTC
CDR3 protein: CASSFSQSSYEQYF